What follows are 30 T cell receptor beta chains derived from one specimen sequenced in a study of cytotoxic CD8 clonotypes in ibrutinib-treated CLL (dated by TCRdb to the early 2020s). Libraries were constructed by the immunoSEQ multiplex PCR assay. TCRdb took over this immuneACCESS table, retaining in-frame rearrangements with V and J assigned. Such tables are incomplete; in checked studies, under half of the missing clones stem from an unresolved V gene, and the remainder is unexplained. This sample comprises 58,000 or so clones, less than 75% of them detected only once. The biggest ten clones account for approximately 14% of the sample. The sample's time point, from its label and the paper: roughly 12 months on ibrutinib. The input for sequencing was PBMCs, taken after 12 months of ibrutinib treatment. These TCRs come from a human donor with chronic lymphocytic leukemia.

The chain couples TRBV14 to TRBJ1-1; D is ambiguous. The germline V gene encodes CDR1 SGHDN and CDR2 FVKESK. The CDR3 covers 10 residues. V lost 1 base and J 9 bases, leaving 3 bases between the germline ends. The CDR3 reads CASSQVQAFF. The CDR3 DNA follows: TGTGCCAGCAGCCAAGTGCAAGCTTTCTTT.

This clone was counted a few times. The chain couples TRBV5-6 to TRBJ2-3; tentative D call: TRBD2 (6 bases). Germline loops: CDR1 SGHDT, CDR2 YYEEEE. Trimming removed 3 bases from V and 0 bases from J, with 8 bases in between. CDR3 length equals 14 residues. The CDR3 DNA reads as TGTGCCAGCAGCTGGGGGGACAGCACAGATACGCAGTATTTT. Amino acids: CASSWGDSTDTQYF.

Only a few counts were recorded for this clone. The genes are TRBV29-1 and TRBJ1-1; tentative D call: TRBD1 (5 bases). The germline V gene encodes CDR1 SQVTM and CDR2 ANQGSEA. V was cut by 4 bases and J by 4 bases, with 10 bases left in between. This CDR3 spans 12 amino acids. CDR3 amino acids: CSVVRAGTEAFF. In DNA, the CDR3 is TGCAGCGTTGTCAGGGCCGGCACTGAAGCTTTCTTT.

Comments on this clone: A read error likely explains this, since a far larger clone differs by one base. This chain joins TRBV5-6 and TRBJ2-1; possibly TRBD2 for D (6 bases). V was shortened by 2 bases and J by 6 bases, with 18 bases between the two germline ends. From germline, CDR1 is SGHDT and CDR2 YYEEEE. This CDR3 contains 16 residues. The CDR3 DNA reads as TGTGCCAGCAGCTTCAGGTGCGGGACTGGGCTCAATGAGCAGTTCTTC. It codes for CASSFRCGTGLNEQFF.

J is TRBJ1-2 and V is TRBV6-5, with D uncertain. CDR1 MNHEY and CDR2 SVGAGI come from the germline V gene. This CDR3 comprises 14 residues. Trimming took off 6 bases at V and 4 bases at J, with 15 bases between the two ends. The CDR3: CASRPPGLSYGYTF. CDR3 DNA: TGTGCCAGCAGACCCCCGGGTCTAAGCTATGGCTACACCTTC.

The V call is TRBV30, the J call TRBJ2-2; D gene unclear. Trimming took off 6 bases at V and 7 bases at J, with 9 bases between the two ends. The CDR3 has 11 residues. Germline values: CDR1 GTSNPN, CDR2 SVGIG (reference sequence). CDR3 in amino acids: CACDVVGELFF. DNA for the CDR3: TGTGCCTGCGACGTTGTCGGGGAGCTGTTTTTT.

CDR3 nucleotides: TGTGCCAGCAGCCAAGACTGGGCTAACCAAGAGACCCAGTACTTC. Translated: CASSQDWANQETQYF. The chain uses TRBV14 and TRBJ2-5; no reliable D call. This CDR3 has 15 residues. V was pared by 0 bases and J by 0 bases, with 8 bases between. Germline CDR1 reads SGHDN; CDR2 reads FVKESK.

This clone has a handful of counts. The same CDR3 arises from other DNA sequences in this sample as well. This sequence joins TRBV7-9 and TRBJ1-2; D is uncertain. The CDR3 runs 13 residues. In germline, CDR1 is SEHNR, CDR2 FQNEAQ (reference sequence). Deletions cut 1 base from V and 7 bases from J, with 10 bases between. The CDR3 bases are TGTGCCAGCAGCTTAGACGGCGGAAGTGGCTACACCTTC. This translates into CASSLDGGSGYTF.

V usage is TRBV28 and J usage is TRBJ1-1; 8 bases match TRBD1. Germline assignment: CDR1 MDHEN and CDR2 SYDVKM. The trim removed 8 bases at V and 3 bases at J, leaving 11 bases unmatched. This CDR3 contains 15 residues. The CDR3 DNA reads as TGTGCCAGCCGTTCAGGGGGCCTTGTTTACACTGAAGCTTTCTTT. Translated: CASRSGGLVYTEAFF.

The rearrangement joins TRBV16 to TRBJ1-2; no clear D gene. The CDR3 totals 17 residues. Germline V CDR1 and CDR2: KGHSY, FQNENV. Trimming pared 1 base from V and 7 bases from J, leaving 22 bases between. The CDR3 reads CASSQLVLLSKRFGYTF. The CDR3 coding sequence is TGTGCCAGCAGCCAATTAGTTCTACTCTCCAAACGTTTTGGCTACACCTTC. Full variable domain (remainder filled in from reference TRBV16 and TRBJ1-2): GEEVAQTPKHLVRGEGQKAKLYCAPIKGHSYVFWYQQVLKNEFKFLISFQNENVFDETGMPKERFSAKCLPNSPCSLEIQATKLEDSAVYFCASSQLVLLSKRFGYTFGSGTRLTVV.

The V gene is TRBV11-2, the J gene TRBJ2-1; D might be TRBD2 (6 bases). CDR3 length: 16 amino acids. Trimming left V 5 bases short and J 1 base short, with 15 bases between. The germline CDR1 and CDR2 sequences are SGHAT and FQNNGV. CDR3 protein: CASSPVGGESYNEQFF. DNA for the CDR3: TGTGCCAGCAGCCCCGTGGGGGGAGAGTCCTACAATGAGCAGTTCTTC.

The rearrangement joins TRBV28 to TRBJ2-4; 7 nucleotides agree with TRBD2. CDR1 is MDHEN and CDR2 is SYDVKM in the germline V gene. The CDR3 length is 15 residues. Trimming took 8 bases from V and 3 from J; bases not matched to a gene: 10. CDR3 in amino acids: CASGGRASVKNIQYF. DNA of the CDR3: TGTGCCAGCGGAGGGAGGGCCTCTGTCAAAAACATTCAGTACTTC.

This clone was counted only a few times. This sequence joins TRBV19 and TRBJ2-7; tentative D call: TRBD1 (5 bases). V lost 6 bases and J lost 2, with 5 bases in between. Germline V gene sequence: CDR1 LNHDA, CDR2 SQIVND (reference sequence). The CDR3 consists of 11 residues. The CDR3 DNA is TGTGCCAGTAGGGGGCCCTACGAGCAGTACTTC. Translation: CASRGPYEQYF.

This clone was counted only a few times. The chain couples TRBV7-9 to TRBJ2-5, with D possibly being TRBD1 (5 bases). The germline V gene has CDR1 SEHNR and CDR2 FQNEAQ (reference sequence). This CDR3 has 14 residues. The V end was cut by 4 bases, the J end by 9 bases, with 18 bases between. CDR3 bases: TGTGCCAGCAGCTACGCTGGCCAAATAGGGGCCCAGTACTTC. It encodes CASSYAGQIGAQYF.

The chain uses TRBV5-6 and TRBJ1-1; D remains ambiguous. The CDR3 totals 14 residues. The germline V and J ends were trimmed by 3 bases and 1 base, with 10 bases remaining between them. The germline V gene encodes CDR1 SGHDT and CDR2 YYEEEE. Written as DNA, the CDR3 is TGTGCCAGCAGCTCAAGTCGGCAGAACACTGAAGCTTTCTTT. Translated, it gives CASSSSRQNTEAFF.

This clone was seen a handful of times. The rearrangement uses TRBV27 and TRBJ1-2, with D perhaps TRBD1 (6 bases). Germline CDR1 and CDR2: MNHEY and SMNVEV (reference sequence). Trimming took 4 bases from V and 4 from J, leaving 22 bases between them. The CDR3 is made up of 17 amino acids. The DNA of the CDR3 is TGTGCCAGCAGTTCCGATACGACAGGATACCCGTTCTATGGCTACACCTTC. Its translation: CASSSDTTGYPFYGYTF.

V and J are TRBV6-1 and TRBJ1-4; weak D call: TRBD1 (6 bases). CDR3 length: 13 amino acids. The V end lost 7 bases, the J end lost 3 bases, and 9 bases lay between the germline ends. The germline V gene encodes CDR1 MNHNS and CDR2 SASEGT. The CDR3 is CASKGVPNEKLFF. CDR3 bases: TGTGCCAGCAAGGGGGTACCTAATGAAAAACTGTTTTTT.

This chain connects TRBV5-4 to TRBJ1-5; D is ambiguous. V was shortened by 3 bases and J by 8 bases, with 9 bases between the two germline ends. The CDR3 totals 12 residues. CDR1 and CDR2 from the germline V gene are SGHNT and YYREEE (reference sequence). CDR3 DNA sequence: TGTGCCAGCAGCTCGGGCTCGGAGCCCCAGCATTTT. Its protein product is CASSSGSEPQHF.

This rearrangement joins TRBV5-1 to TRBJ2-2, with 9 nucleotides matching TRBD2. The CDR3 is made up of 16 amino acids. The germline V gene encodes CDR1 SGHRS and CDR2 YFSETQ. Trimming cost V 3 bases and J 7 bases; bases outside gene matches: 10. The DNA for the CDR3 is TGCGCCAGCAGCTCCCTGGCGGGGGGGCCCGGCGGGGAGCTGTTTTTT. Translating gives CASSSLAGGPGGELFF.

J is TRBJ1-5 and V is TRBV4-1; no firm D call. The CDR3 is made up of 16 amino acids. CDR1 and CDR2 (germline): MGHRA, YSYEKL. V was trimmed by 0 bases and J by 0 bases, leaving 9 bases between them. The CDR3 coding sequence is TGCGCCAGCAGCCAAGAATACCAGCATAGCAATCAGCCCCAGCATTTT. Translating it yields CASSQEYQHSNQPQHF.

This chain connects TRBV6-1 to TRBJ1-2; the match to TRBD1 covers 9 bases. The V gene end was trimmed by 4 bases and the J gene end by 4 bases; junction bases not matched to a gene: 10. The CDR3 extends over 16 amino acids. Per the germline V gene, CDR1 is MNHNS and CDR2 is SASEGT. The CDR3 loop is CASSAARDRASYGYTF. CDR3 sequence (DNA): TGTGCCAGCAGTGCGGCCAGGGACAGGGCCTCCTATGGCTACACCTTC.

The CDR3 protein is CASSLKTGRATEAFF. The CDR3 region has the DNA TGCGCCAGCAGCTTGAAAACCGGGCGGGCAACTGAAGCTTTCTTT. The chain links TRBV5-1 to TRBJ1-1; D unclear. The germline CDR1 and CDR2 sequences are SGHRS and YFSETQ. Trimming removed 1 base at V and 5 bases at J, with 15 bases between. This CDR3 region has 15 residues.

The genes are TRBV27 and TRBJ2-1; 8 bases align to TRBD2. The CDR3 spans 15 residues. The germline V gene encodes CDR1 MNHEY and CDR2 SMNVEV (reference sequence). With 6 bases clipped from V and 8 bases from J, the junction kept 12 bases outside the gene matches. CDR3 amino acids: CASRATSAPTHEQFF. DNA of the CDR3: TGTGCCAGCAGGGCGACTAGCGCCCCTACCCATGAGCAGTTCTTC.

This rearrangement joins TRBV5-5 to TRBJ1-1, with a possible D match to TRBD1 (6 bases). The germline CDR1 and CDR2 sequences are SGHKS and YYEKEE (reference sequence). This CDR3 has 15 amino acids. Trimming pared 3 bases from V and 11 bases from J, leaving 23 bases between. The CDR3 sequence: CASSWWGGQQRVAFF. DNA for the CDR3: TGTGCCAGCAGCTGGTGGGGCGGACAGCAAAGGGTGGCTTTCTTT.

CDR3 bases: TGTGCCAGCAGCTTGGGTCCCTTCACAGATACGCAGTATTTT. This gives the protein CASSLGPFTDTQYF. The chain uses TRBV5-4 and TRBJ2-3; D is unresolved. CDR1 and CDR2 from the germline V gene are SGHNT and YYREEE (reference sequence). The CDR3 is 14 residues long. The V and J ends lost 0 bases and 2 bases respectively, with 7 bases between them.

The chain is built from TRBV6-5 and TRBJ1-1; D is unclear. The CDR3 covers 14 residues. Trimming removed 0 bases at V and 4 bases at J, with 9 bases between. Germline V gene sequence: CDR1 MNHEY, CDR2 SVGAGI. CDR3 protein: CASSYSSWVTEAFF. For the CDR3, the DNA is TGTGCCAGCAGTTACTCTAGCTGGGTCACTGAAGCTTTCTTT.

This clone has a count of ten or more. J is TRBJ2-5 and V is TRBV7-9; unclear D gene. The CDR3 loop spans 13 amino acids. Trimming shortened V by 0 bases and J by 4 bases, and 6 bases separated the two germline ends. CDR1 is SEHNR and CDR2 is FQNEAQ in the germline V gene (reference sequence). Written as DNA, the CDR3 is TGTGCCAGCAGCTTAGCGCGAGGAGAGACCCAGTACTTC. Translation: CASSLARGETQYF. Based on the CDR3 plus reference TRBV7-9 and TRBJ2-5, the full variable domain is DTGVSQNPRHKITKRGQNVTFRCDPISEHNRLYWYRQTLGQGPEFLTYFQNEAQLEKSRLLSDRFSAERPKGSFSTLEIQRTEQGDSAMYLCASSLARGETQYFGPGTRLLVL.

This chain links TRBV5-1 with TRBJ1-5; maybe TRBD1 (6 bases). The CDR3 consists of 14 residues. V shed 4 bases and J shed 7 bases, with 15 bases lying between them. Germline V lookup: CDR1 SGHRS, CDR2 YFSETQ. CDR3 coding DNA: TGCGCCAGCAGCGCCCTGGGAGGGGGGCAGCCCCAGCATTTT. It specifies CASSALGGGQPQHF.

This clone turned up a few times. The CDR3 nucleotides read TGTGCCAGCAGGTCTCCAGGAACAGATACGCAGTATTTT. Translating gives CASRSPGTDTQYF. The chain is built from TRBV6-5 and TRBJ2-3, with D unresolved. Germline CDR1 and CDR2: MNHEY and SVGAGI. The CDR3 spans 13 residues. V was trimmed by 6 bases and J by 3 bases, leaving 10 bases between them.

The V and J genes are TRBV6-5 and TRBJ2-3, with 8 bases fitting TRBD2. This CDR3 has 15 residues. Germline V CDR1 and CDR2: MNHEY, SVGAGI. The V gene end was trimmed by 5 bases and the J gene end by 5 bases; junction bases not matched to a gene: 9. DNA for the CDR3: TGTGCCAGCAGTCTAGCGGGCGTTGCACAAGATACGCAGTATTTT. It codes for CASSLAGVAQDTQYF.